The T cell receptor beta chain under discussion was sequenced for a study of blood T cell repertoires in COVID-19. On the study more broadly: Samples taken during acute and convalescent COVID-19 were collected in the United States, Italy and Spain. The analysed material was cDNA or gDNA that came from T cells, B-cell-depleted T cells, or PBMCs.

V lost 1 base and J 3 bases, leaving 18 bases between the germline ends. CDR3 length equals 17 residues. The germline V gene encodes CDR1 MGHDK and CDR2 SYGVNS. Authors' processing steps: For nucleated cells, counts were estimated from reference gene primer amplification. Sequencing was performed with immunoSEQ multiplex PCR; in TCRdb, only in-frame clones are kept and a portion is missing. V, J and clone size reflect that table, while D and trimming were determined from the DNA. The sample includes roughly 360,000 clones, approximately 80% of them seen just once. Sequencing was performed on peripheral blood. J is TRBJ1-2 and V is TRBV25-1; D is undetermined. The TCR was taken from a human donor with acute or convalescent COVID-19. The donor label of this sample is uncertain. The CDR3 nucleotides are TGTGCCAGCAGTGAATGGTCAATGGGAGGAAAAGACTATGGCTACACCTTC. It is translated as CASSEWSMGGKDYGYTF.